These 30 T cell receptor beta chains were sequenced from one sample in a study of identical twins. TCRdb ran MiXCR on the 5' RACE reads and lists one entry per CDR3 protein. The data contain 400,000 to 500,000 distinct CDR3 sequences, approximately 18% of them singletons. The sequenced sample consisted of naive T cells sorted from blood. These receptors all come from a man aged 45-65 years in good health.

There are many counts of this clonotype. V and J are TRBV12-3 or TRBV12-4 and TRBJ2-7, with 7 bases aligning to TRBD2. V shed 3 bases, J shed 0 bases, and the junction held 2 bases outside the gene matches. This CDR3 has 14 amino acids. CDR3 DNA: TGTGCCAGCAGTTTGAGGGAGGGCTCCTACGAGCAGTACTTC. Its protein is CASSLREGSYEQYF.

This clonotype was found a few times. J is TRBJ1-6 and V is TRBV6-5; unclear D gene. Trimming stripped 0 bases from V and 8 bases from J, with 11 bases between. The V gene's germline CDR1 is MNHEY and CDR2 SVGAGI. The CDR3 consists of 15 residues. The CDR3: CASSYSRGLHSPLHF. The CDR3 nucleotides read TGTGCCAGCAGTTACTCGCGAGGGCTACATTCACCCCTCCACTTT.

This chain uses TRBV5-1 with TRBJ2-1, with 7 bases fitting TRBD2. Germline CDR1 SGHRS, CDR2 YFSETQ. The CDR3 is 14 residues long. The ends lost 1 base at V and 7 bases at J; junction bases unmatched: 5. In nucleotides, the CDR3 is TGCGCCAGCAGCTTGTATTGGGGGGGGAATGAGCAGTTCTTC. Protein sequence: CASSLYWGGNEQFF. Together with reference TRBV5-1 and TRBJ2-1, the CDR3 gives the full variable domain: KAGVTQTPRYLIKTRGQQVTLSCSPISGHRSVSWYQQTPGQGLQFLFEYFSETQRNKGNFPGRFSGRQFSNSRSEMNVSTLELGDSALYLCASSLYWGGNEQFFGPGTRLTVL.

This clonotype was found many times. The chain is built from TRBV20-1 and TRBJ2-1; TRBD2 matches at 8 bases. Trimming cost V 2 bases and J 7 bases; bases outside gene matches: 7. The CDR3 consists of 14 residues. The germline V gene has CDR1 DFQATT and CDR2 SNEGSKA (reference sequence). The CDR3 loop reads CSARSGLGGNEQFF. CDR3 nucleotide sequence: TGCAGTGCTAGATCGGGACTAGGCGGGAATGAGCAGTTCTTC.

The chain has TRBV28 and TRBJ2-7; no reliable D call. This CDR3 spans 14 amino acids. Trimming took off 3 bases at V and 7 bases at J, with 16 bases between the two ends. Germline loops: CDR1 MDHEN, CDR2 SYDVKM. The CDR3 nucleotides read TGTGCCAGCAGTTTTAGGGCGGCAACTCGGGAGCAGTACTTC. The encoded protein is CASSFRAATREQYF.

This clonotype was counted only a few times. The chain has TRBV28 and TRBJ1-3, with D hard to call. CDR1 MDHEN and CDR2 SYDVKM come from the germline V gene. The length of the CDR3 is 14 residues. The V end lost 5 bases, the J end lost 3 bases, and 11 bases lay between the germline ends. The CDR3 protein is CASSLNAIGNTIYF. The CDR3 DNA reads as TGTGCCAGCAGTCTCAACGCGATTGGAAACACCATATATTTT.

This clonotype was seen repeatedly, ten times or more. The chain joins TRBV4-3 to TRBJ2-7; possibly TRBD1 or TRBD2 for D (5 bases each). CDR1 is LGHNA, CDR2 YSLEER, per germline. V lost 0 bases, J lost 1 base, and 10 bases lay in between. This CDR3 is 15 amino acids long. For the CDR3, the DNA is TGCGCCAGCAGCCAAGATCGGGGCCTGTCCTACGAGCAGTACTTC. Amino acid sequence: CASSQDRGLSYEQYF.

The chain joins TRBV27 to TRBJ2-1; D is uncertain. The germline CDR1 and CDR2 sequences are MNHEY and SMNVEV (reference sequence). Trimming shortened V by 1 base and J by 7 bases, and 11 bases separated the two germline ends. The CDR3 length is 14 residues. CDR3 sequence: CASSLLLGLNEQFF. CDR3 DNA sequence: TGTGCCAGCAGTTTATTGCTAGGGCTTAATGAGCAGTTCTTC.

The genes are TRBV10-1 and TRBJ1-1, with unresolved D. Trimming removed 0 bases at V and 8 bases at J, with 16 bases between. CDR3 length: 15 amino acids. Germline V gene sequence: CDR1 WNHNN, CDR2 SYGVQD (reference sequence). The CDR3 spells CASSESPEPGWEAFF. In nucleotides, the CDR3 is TGCGCCAGCAGTGAGTCGCCTGAACCCGGATGGGAAGCTTTCTTT.

This clonotype was seen only a few times. The V gene is TRBV4-3, the J gene TRBJ2-5; no definite D call. The CDR3 is 15 residues long. Trimming removed 0 bases at V and 5 bases at J, with 13 bases between. Germline lookup yields CDR1 LGHNA and CDR2 YSLEER. CDR3 residues: CASSQEGAVRETQYF. The CDR3 DNA reads TGCGCCAGCAGCCAAGAAGGTGCGGTCCGGGAGACCCAGTACTTC.

This clonotype showed up many times. V gene TRBV28 combines with J gene TRBJ1-4; D is ambiguous. CDR3 size: 13 residues. Germline CDR1 is MDHEN and CDR2 is SYDVKM. Trimming removed 3 bases at V and 8 bases at J, with 10 bases between. The CDR3, as DNA: TGTGCCAGCAGTTTGGGCTCCCGAGAAAAACTGTTTTTT. Its protein is CASSLGSREKLFF.

The chain couples TRBV10-3 to TRBJ2-7, with D unclear. The CDR3 is 12 amino acids. CDR1 and CDR2 (germline): ENHRY, SYGVKD. The V end lost 6 bases, the J end lost 10 bases, and 16 bases lay between the germline ends. CDR3 protein: CAIRESGTNQYF. The CDR3 DNA follows: TGTGCCATCAGGGAGAGTGGTACGAATCAGTACTTC.

The chain has TRBV5-1 and TRBJ2-7, with D perhaps TRBD1 (6 bases). Germline CDR1 reads SGHRS; CDR2 reads YFSETQ. The CDR3 is made up of 15 amino acids. Trimming took 2 bases from V and 1 from J, leaving 13 bases between them. CDR3 residues: CASSFGTLFSYEQYF. The CDR3, as DNA: TGCGCCAGCAGCTTCGGGACACTTTTTTCCTACGAGCAGTACTTC.

This clonotype has a count of ten or more. The chain couples TRBV18 to TRBJ1-5; D not certain. The CDR3 covers 15 residues. V shed 3 bases and J shed 2 bases, with 11 bases lying between them. Germline-derived CDR1 and CDR2 are KGHSH and LQKENI. The CDR3 nucleotides read TGTGCCAGCTCACCCTCCGGTGCGGGCAATCAGCCCCAGCATTTT. This translates into CASSPSGAGNQPQHF.

The chain is built from TRBV23-1 and TRBJ2-7; TRBD1 matches at 7 bases. TRBV23-1 is classed as an ORF, of uncertain function. The CDR3 runs to 16 residues. Trimming cost V 2 bases and J 0 bases; bases outside gene matches: 7. In DNA, the CDR3 is TGCGCCAGCAGTCAAAGAAGGGACAGACGCTCCTACGAGCAGTACTTC. Its translation: CASSQRRDRRSYEQYF.

V usage is TRBV28 and J usage is TRBJ2-7; D call uncertain. V lost 2 bases to trimming and J lost 0 bases, with 5 bases between them. The CDR3 spans 13 residues. Germline CDR1 and CDR2: MDHEN and SYDVKM. CDR3 protein: CASSLIVSYEQYF. CDR3 nucleotides: TGTGCCAGCAGTTTAATAGTCTCCTACGAGCAGTACTTC.

There are a few counts of this clonotype. The chain joins TRBV10-2 to TRBJ2-2, with TRBD1 identical over 7 bases. J lost 6 bases, V lost 4 bases, and 11 bases had no gene match. The CDR3 runs 16 residues. Germline values: CDR1 WSHSY, CDR2 SAAADI. The CDR3 DNA reads TGCGCCAGCAGTGGGTTAGGGGGCGTGTATGCCGGGGAGCTGTTTTTT. Amino acids: CASSGLGGVYAGELFF.

This clonotype came up a few times. The chain employs TRBV4-2 and TRBJ2-2; D remains unclear. Germline V gene sequence: CDR1 LGHNA, CDR2 YNFKEQ. The CDR3 has 15 residues. Trimming shortened V by 0 bases and J by 0 bases, and 5 bases separated the two germline ends. In nucleotides, the CDR3 is TGTGCCAGCAGCCAAGAGACCACGAACACCGGGGAGCTGTTTTTT. Its translation: CASSQETTNTGELFF.

This clonotype has more than one count but fewer than ten. The chain recombines TRBV4-3 with TRBJ2-7; tentatively, D is TRBD1 or TRBD2 (5 bases each). In germline, CDR1 is LGHNA, CDR2 YSLEER. Trimming took off 0 bases at V and 1 base at J, with 7 bases between the two ends. This CDR3 is 14 amino acids long. For the CDR3, the DNA is TGCGCCAGCAGCCAAGAGGGACGGTCCTACGAGCAGTACTTC. This codes for CASSQEGRSYEQYF.

In its sample, this clonotype was seen many times. This chain joins TRBV5-6 and TRBJ2-7; 7 bases fit TRBD1. The CDR3 consists of 15 residues. V lost 5 bases to trimming and J lost 3 bases; unmatched junction nucleotides: 11. Germline values: CDR1 SGHDT, CDR2 YYEEEE. CDR3 bases: TGTGCCAGCAGTAGTGACAGGGACGAGATCTACGAGCAGTACTTC. It yields the protein CASSSDRDEIYEQYF.

The chain couples TRBV20-1 to TRBJ1-2; 8 nucleotides align to TRBD1. This CDR3 has 14 residues. Germline assignment: CDR1 DFQATT and CDR2 SNEGSKA (reference sequence). V lost 5 bases, J lost 8 bases, and 13 bases stayed unmatched. The CDR3 DNA is TGCAGTGCTGCTTTTCAGGGGGCGCGGGAAGGCTACACCTTC. Translation: CSAAFQGAREGYTF.

This clonotype has more than one count but fewer than ten. The chain couples TRBV12-3 or TRBV12-4 to TRBJ2-5; D uncertain. The CDR3 is 14 residues long. With 2 bases removed from V and 5 bases from J, the gap between germline ends came to 12 bases. CDR3 in amino acids: CASSLTRLGETQYF. For the CDR3, the DNA is TGTGCCAGCAGTTTAACCAGGCTGGGGGAGACCCAGTACTTC.

This clonotype occurred many times. This chain uses TRBV7-9 with TRBJ1-2; D remains unclear. V was trimmed by 2 bases and J by 6 bases, leaving 10 bases between them. The CDR3 has 13 amino acids. Germline values: CDR1 SEHNR, CDR2 FQNEAQ (reference sequence). CDR3 region: CASSLPRRDGYTF. DNA for the CDR3: TGTGCCAGCAGCTTACCCCGAAGGGATGGCTACACCTTC.

This clonotype was detected ten times or more. The V call is TRBV20-1, the J call TRBJ2-1; tentative D call: TRBD2 (6 bases). Germline loops: CDR1 DFQATT, CDR2 SNEGSKA (reference sequence). Between the trimmed V and J ends, which lost 0 bases and 4 bases, there was a span of 13 bases. CDR3 length equals 15 residues. CDR3 nucleotide sequence: TGCAGTGCTAGAGATATCGCGGGGTCTTACAATGAGCAGTTCTTC. This translates into CSARDIAGSYNEQFF.

This clonotype showed up just a few times. The gene calls are TRBV7-2 and TRBJ2-1, with 10 bases fitting TRBD2. CDR3 length: 15 amino acids. Germline-derived CDR1 and CDR2 are SGHTA and FQGNSA. J gave up 9 bases and V 3 bases, and 8 bases lay outside the gene matches. Written as DNA, the CDR3 is TGTGCCAGCAGCTTCTTAGCGGGGGGTCGGAGTGAGCAGTTCTTC. It encodes CASSFLAGGRSEQFF.

This chain joins TRBV7-2 and TRBJ2-1, with 9 nucleotides matching TRBD2. J was trimmed by 10 bases and V by 2 bases; bases with no gene match: 12. The germline V gene has CDR1 SGHTA and CDR2 FQGNSA. The CDR3 has 16 amino acids. CDR3 sequence reads: CASSLSLAGTRGEQFF. The CDR3 DNA reads TGTGCCAGCAGCTTAAGTCTAGCGGGGACCCGAGGGGAGCAGTTCTTC.

The chain employs TRBV20-1 and TRBJ1-2; no clear D. Germline values: CDR1 DFQATT, CDR2 SNEGSKA (reference sequence). V shed 0 bases and J shed 4 bases, with 12 bases lying between them. This CDR3 region has 14 residues. The CDR3 reads CSARDPPRAYGYTF. CDR3 bases: TGCAGTGCTAGAGACCCCCCACGGGCCTATGGCTACACCTTC.

This clonotype was counted between two and nine times. V is TRBV6-1 and J is TRBJ2-2; D assignment may be TRBD1 or TRBD2 (5 bases each). The CDR3 totals 14 residues. Trimming took off 7 bases at V and 5 bases at J, with 14 bases between the two ends. Germline CDR1 reads MNHNS; CDR2 reads SASEGT. CDR3 sequence (DNA): TGTGCCAGCAAAACGGGACCGCATACCGGGGAGCTGTTTTTT. Translating gives CASKTGPHTGELFF.

This clonotype was recorded at least ten times. V and J are TRBV7-2 and TRBJ1-1, with 12 bases matching TRBD1. The CDR3 runs to 15 residues. Trimming cost V 5 bases and J 5 bases; bases outside gene matches: 6. The germline V gene has CDR1 SGHTA and CDR2 FQGNSA. The CDR3 sequence: CASSRDRGRGTEAFF. The CDR3 nucleotides are TGTGCCAGCAGCAGGGACAGGGGGCGGGGAACTGAAGCTTTCTTT.

This clonotype was picked up a small number of times. This chain uses TRBV7-9 with TRBJ2-2; no clear D. This CDR3 is 12 amino acids long. Per the germline V gene, CDR1 is SEHNR and CDR2 is FQNEAQ (reference sequence). Trimming took off 0 bases at V and 7 bases at J, with 3 bases between the two ends. The CDR3 bases are TGTGCCAGCAGCTTAGCGGTCGGGGAGCTGTTTTTT. Its protein is CASSLAVGELFF.